The rows below give T cell receptor beta chains drawn from one sample of a study of identical twins. TCRdb reanalysed the 5' RACE reads using MiXCR and keeps one entry per CDR3 protein. The sample lists about 450,000 distinct CDR3 sequences, approximately 17% occurring once. Sample: naive T cells sorted from blood. The receptors here all came from a man over 45 in good health. CDR3s include the opening cysteine and the closing phenylalanine or tryptophan. The D gene is left open where the match is weak. Not all rows give a size; the values are once, few, many and, for expanded clones, a class.

V: TRBV2; size: few; J: TRBJ2-7; D: -; CDR3: CASSVGSTYEQYF; DNA: TGTGCCAGCAGTGTCGGTAGCACCTACGAGCAGTACTTC
V: TRBV6-2/TRBV6-3; size: -; J: TRBJ2-1; D: -; CDR3: CASSYSATGTQFF; DNA: TGTGCCAGCAGTTACTCGGCTACCGGGACCCAGTTCTTC
V: TRBV20-1; size: few; J: TRBJ2-3; D: TRBD2; CDR3: CSARATSGMRDTQYF; DNA: TGCAGTGCTAGAGCGACTAGCGGGATGAGGGATACGCAGTATTTT
V: TRBV6-2/TRBV6-3; size: few; J: TRBJ1-6; D: -; CDR3: CASSASGARNSPLHF; DNA: TGTGCCAGCAGTGCGTCGGGGGCGCGCAATTCACCCCTCCACTTT
V: TRBV20-1; size: -; J: TRBJ2-7; D: TRBD2; CDR3: CSAIGTTSYEQYF; DNA: TGCAGTGCTATTGGGACTACCAGCTACGAGCAGTACTTC
V: TRBV7-9; size: many; J: TRBJ1-1; D: -; CDR3: CASSSDRRLTEAFF; DNA: TGTGCCAGCAGCTCAGACCGGCGGCTCACTGAAGCTTTCTTT
V: TRBV5-1; size: few; J: TRBJ2-2; D: -; CDR3: CASSANTAEGGELFF; DNA: TGCGCCAGCAGCGCCAACACGGCCGAAGGCGGGGAGCTGTTTTTT
V: TRBV7-2; size: -; J: TRBJ2-7; D: TRBD2; CDR3: CASSPMGGGSPYEQYF; DNA: TGTGCCAGCAGCCCAATGGGCGGGGGATCGCCCTACGAGCAGTACTTC
V: TRBV6-2/TRBV6-3; size: few; J: TRBJ2-7; D: -; CDR3: CASIQLDKNRGYEQYF; DNA: TGTGCCAGCATCCAACTAGACAAAAATCGGGGTTACGAGCAGTACTTC
V: TRBV9; size: -; J: TRBJ2-5; D: -; CDR3: CASSPNWGQETQYF; DNA: TGTGCCAGCAGCCCTAATTGGGGTCAAGAGACCCAGTACTTC
V: TRBV7-9; size: -; J: TRBJ2-7; D: -; CDR3: CASSQWGDDEQYF; DNA: TGTGCCAGCAGCCAGTGGGGGGACGACGAGCAGTACTTC
V: TRBV29-1; size: many; J: TRBJ2-4; D: -; CDR3: CSVPDILAKNIQYF; DNA: TGCAGCGTACCCGACATCCTAGCCAAAAACATTCAGTACTTC
V: TRBV19; size: many; J: TRBJ2-1; D: TRBD1; CDR3: CASSPGQKHNEQFF; DNA: TGTGCCAGTAGTCCGGGACAGAAGCACAATGAGCAGTTCTTC
V: TRBV5-1; size: -; J: TRBJ2-7; D: -; CDR3: CASSDGYSYEQYF; DNA: TGCGCCAGCTCGGACGGCTACTCCTACGAGCAGTACTTC
V: TRBV5-1; size: -; J: TRBJ2-1; D: -; CDR3: CASSLSLLEAEQFF; DNA: TGCGCCAGCAGCTTGTCTCTACTGGAGGCCGAGCAGTTCTTC
V: TRBV15; size: -; J: TRBJ2-1; D: -; CDR3: CATSPRARMDEQFF; DNA: TGTGCCACCAGCCCTCGGGCCCGGATGGATGAGCAGTTCTTC
V: TRBV4-3; size: -; J: TRBJ2-7; D: TRBD1; CDR3: CASSTQSGQGSEQYF; DNA: TGCGCCAGCAGCACTCAATCCGGACAGGGGAGCGAGCAGTACTTC
V: TRBV5-6; size: many; J: TRBJ2-3; D: TRBD1; CDR3: CASSFVRQGTDTQYF; DNA: TGTGCCAGCAGCTTCGTCCGACAGGGAACAGATACGCAGTATTTT
V: TRBV24-1; size: -; J: TRBJ2-2; D: TRBD1; CDR3: CATSDSGGAIGELFF; DNA: TGTGCCACCAGTGATTCAGGGGGCGCGATCGGGGAGCTGTTTTTT
V: TRBV12-3/TRBV12-4; size: -; J: TRBJ1-1; D: -; CDR3: CASSLQALNTEAFF; DNA: TGTGCCAGCAGTTTACAGGCTTTGAACACTGAAGCTTTCTTT
V: TRBV6-2/TRBV6-3; size: many; J: TRBJ1-1; D: TRBD1; CDR3: CASSYQSRGRIWSTEAFF; DNA: TGTGCCAGCAGTTACCAATCCAGGGGGCGGATTTGGAGCACTGAAGCTTTCTTT
V: TRBV30; size: -; J: TRBJ2-7; D: -; CDR3: CAWSVPQGSYEQYF; DNA: TGTGCCTGGAGTGTACCCCAGGGTTCCTACGAGCAGTACTTC
V: TRBV7-2; size: -; J: TRBJ1-4; D: -; CDR3: CASSLLVTTNEKLFF; DNA: TGTGCCAGCAGCTTATTGGTCACAACTAATGAAAAACTGTTTTTT
V: TRBV5-1; size: -; J: TRBJ1-2; D: -; CDR3: CASSLGPEGLGYTF; DNA: TGCGCCAGCAGCTTGGGTCCGGAGGGCCTTGGCTACACCTTC
V: TRBV6-1; size: many; J: TRBJ1-6; D: -; CDR3: CASLNSPLHF; DNA: TGTGCCAGCCTTAATTCACCCCTCCACTTT
V: TRBV20-1; size: -; J: TRBJ1-1; D: -; CDR3: CSARDLMNTEAFF; DNA: TGCAGTGCTAGAGATCTAATGAACACTGAAGCTTTCTTT
V: TRBV19; size: many; J: TRBJ2-1; D: TRBD2; CDR3: CASRTSGKYEQFF; DNA: TGTGCCAGTAGGACTAGCGGGAAGTATGAGCAGTTCTTC
V: TRBV19; size: -; J: TRBJ1-4; D: -; CDR3: CASKMGLNEKLFF; DNA: TGTGCCAGTAAGATGGGGCTTAATGAAAAACTGTTTTTT